One and the same sample provided the 21 T cell receptor beta chains below, sequenced in a study of cytomegalovirus exposure and HLA in healthy donors. Primers: 60 Vbeta forward and 13 Jbeta reverse. Produced via immunoSEQ multiplex PCR; TCRdb's table is partial and in-frame only. The sample yields 90,000 or so clones, 55% to 75% seen once. Specimen: PBMCs. The receptor set was obtained from a woman aged 18 to 35 in good health and CMV-seropositive.

V and J are TRBV28 and TRBJ2-3; the match to TRBD2 covers 7 bases. The germline V gene has CDR1 MDHEN and CDR2 SYDVKM. V lost 7 bases to trimming and J lost 5 bases; unmatched junction nucleotides: 9. This CDR3 comprises 14 residues. CDR3 nucleotides: TGTGCCAGCAAAGAGCGGGATTTCTTAGATACGCAGTATTTT. Protein product: CASKERDFLDTQYF.

In this sample, this clone turned up once. V and J are TRBV7-3 and TRBJ2-3, with a possible D match to TRBD2 (6 bases). The V end was cut by 5 bases, the J end by 6 bases, with 18 bases between. The CDR3 loop spans 15 amino acids. The germline gives CDR1 SGHTA, CDR2 FQGTGA. The CDR3 region has the DNA TGTGCCAGCAGCCTCAGTCGGGGGTGGAGGGATACGCAGTATTTT. Its translation is CASSLSRGWRDTQYF.

This rearrangement joins TRBV5-6 to TRBJ1-6; 7 bases agree with TRBD1. The CDR3 length is 16 residues. V shed 3 bases, J shed 7 bases, and the junction held 10 bases outside the gene matches. CDR1 and CDR2 from the germline V gene are SGHDT and YYEEEE. CDR3 amino acids: CASSWGHRGNNSPLHF. CDR3 nucleotide sequence: TGTGCCAGCAGCTGGGGACACAGGGGTAACAATTCACCCCTCCACTTT.

V gene TRBV5-1 combines with J gene TRBJ2-6, with 9 bases aligning to TRBD1. The CDR3 has 18 residues. Germline CDR1 reads SGHRS; CDR2 reads YFSETQ. After removal of 3 bases from V and 1 base from J, the junction contained 8 bases not matched to a gene. The CDR3 DNA sequence: TGCGCCAGCAGCTCAACGACAGGGGGGGGGTCTGGGGCCAACGTCCTGACTTTC. Encoded protein: CASSSTTGGGSGANVLTF.

The chain combines TRBV18 with TRBJ1-4; 9 positions agree with TRBD1. Germline V lookup: CDR1 KGHSH, CDR2 LQKENI. Losses at the gene ends were 6 bases for V and 7 bases for J; bases not matched to a gene: 6. CDR3 size: 14 residues. CDR3 protein: CASSQGQGFEKLFF. For the CDR3, the DNA is TGTGCCAGCTCCCAAGGACAGGGGTTTGAAAAACTGTTTTTT.

This clone has a single count. The gene calls are TRBV19 and TRBJ1-1; unclear D gene. Germline values: CDR1 LNHDA, CDR2 SQIVND (reference sequence). Trimming took 4 bases from V and 4 from J, leaving 13 bases between them. The CDR3 runs to 14 residues. The CDR3 DNA follows: TGTGCCAGTAGTACGGAGGGTTTCGCCACTGAAGCTTTCTTT. It translates to CASSTEGFATEAFF.

The chain joins TRBV5-8 to TRBJ1-5; D is uncertain. Germline assignment: CDR1 SGHTS and CDR2 YDEGEE. Trimming stripped 2 bases from V and 0 bases from J, with 15 bases between. The CDR3 spans 17 residues. CDR3 loop: CASSFSAGSYSNQPQHF. DNA of the CDR3: TGTGCCAGCAGCTTCTCGGCCGGGTCCTATAGCAATCAGCCCCAGCATTTT.

The V call is TRBV7-2, the J call TRBJ1-1; 7 nucleotides agree with TRBD1. Germline V gene sequence: CDR1 SGHTA, CDR2 FQGNSA. The CDR3 consists of 13 residues. V was clipped by 2 bases and J by 5 bases; unmatched bases: 2. This chain's CDR3 is CASSLNRGTEAFF. Here the CDR3 DNA reads TGTGCCAGCAGCTTAAACAGGGGAACTGAAGCTTTCTTT. The entire variable domain, with the rest obtained from reference TRBV7-2 and TRBJ1-1, is as follows: GAGVSQSPSNKVTEKGKDVELRCDPISGHTALYWYRQSLGQGLEFLIYFQGNSAPDKSGLPSDRFSAERTGGSVSTLTIQRTQQEDSAVYLCASSLNRGTEAFFGQGTRLTVV.

The rearrangement links TRBV18 to TRBJ1-4, with 9 bases aligning to TRBD1. The CDR3 has 16 amino acids. Trimming at V came to 5 bases and at J to 7 bases, leaving 11 bases not matched to a gene. Germline V gives CDR1 KGHSH, CDR2 LQKENI. In nucleotides, the CDR3 is TGTGCCAGCTCATCGACGTCCGGGACAGGGAGTGAAAAACTGTTTTTT. It codes for CASSSTSGTGSEKLFF.

This rearrangement joins TRBV6-5 to TRBJ1-5; TRBD1 aligns across 7 bases. The CDR3 covers 15 residues. J lost 6 bases, V lost 6 bases, and 11 bases had no gene match. Per the germline V gene, CDR1 is MNHEY and CDR2 is SVGAGI. The chain's CDR3 is CASSESNRGGQPQHF. CDR3 sequence (DNA): TGTGCCAGCAGCGAATCTAACAGGGGAGGTCAGCCCCAGCATTTT.

The rearrangement joins TRBV4-1 to TRBJ1-4; D not certain. CDR3 length: 16 amino acids. The V gene's germline CDR1 is MGHRA and CDR2 YSYEKL. V dropped 4 bases and J dropped 5 bases, with 17 bases sitting between them. CDR3 protein: CASSPSGRPFNEKLFF. DNA for the CDR3: TGCGCCAGCAGCCCCTCAGGCCGGCCTTTCAATGAAAAACTGTTTTTT.

The J gene is TRBJ1-4, the V gene TRBV15; possible D gene TRBD1, 6 bases. The germline V and J ends were trimmed by 0 bases and 5 bases, with 10 bases remaining between them. This CDR3 region has 15 residues. Per germline, CDR1 LNHNV and CDR2 YYDKDF (reference sequence). CDR3 coding DNA: TGTGCCACCAGCAGAGATGTGGGGGCGAATGAAAAACTGTTTTTT. Its translation is CATSRDVGANEKLFF.

The chain uses TRBV5-1 and TRBJ1-2; D is uncertain. Trimming took 1 base from V and 2 from J, leaving 6 bases between them. The germline CDR1 and CDR2 sequences are SGHRS and YFSETQ. The CDR3 covers 13 residues. The CDR3: CASSLSANYGYTF. The CDR3 DNA reads TGCGCCAGCAGCTTGAGTGCGAACTATGGCTACACCTTC.

The chain uses TRBV19 and TRBJ2-5; 8 positions agree with TRBD2. Germline-derived CDR1 and CDR2 are LNHDA and SQIVND (reference sequence). The CDR3 is 15 amino acids. Trimming at V came to 3 bases and at J to 1 base, leaving 4 bases not matched to a gene. CDR3 nucleotides: TGTGCCAGTAGTATGGGCGGGGGGTCCCAAGAGACCCAGTACTTC. It is translated as CASSMGGGSQETQYF.

The CDR3 is CASSLRSDSFYGYTF. CDR3 nucleotides: TGTGCCAGCAGCTTACGCTCGGACAGCTTCTATGGCTACACCTTC. The J gene is TRBJ1-2, the V gene TRBV7-3; maybe TRBD1 (6 bases). V lost 2 bases, J lost 4 bases, and 14 bases lay in between. Germline V gives CDR1 SGHTA, CDR2 FQGTGA. CDR3 length: 15 residues.

The sample holds a few counts of this clone. This chain links TRBV5-1 with TRBJ2-3; possibly TRBD2 for D (5 bases). CDR3 length equals 17 residues. V gave up 3 bases and J gave up 1 base, with 18 bases separating them. From germline, CDR1 is SGHRS and CDR2 YFSETQ. The CDR3: CASSWLPTAGRTDTQYF. For the CDR3, the DNA is TGCGCCAGCAGCTGGCTTCCGACTGCGGGTCGCACAGATACGCAGTATTTT.

This clone was seen only once. The chain employs TRBV11-2 and TRBJ2-7, with TRBD1 matching 8 bases. V lost 1 base and J lost 3; bases outside the gene matches: 8. The germline CDR1 and CDR2 sequences are SGHAT and FQNNGV. CDR3 length: 16 amino acids. CDR3: CASSLGTGTRDYEQYF. In nucleotides, the CDR3 is TGTGCCAGCAGCTTAGGGACAGGGACCCGGGACTACGAGCAGTACTTC.

V gene TRBV9 combines with J gene TRBJ2-2, with 7 bases matching TRBD2. The germline V gene has CDR1 SGDLS and CDR2 YYNGEE. J lost 0 bases, V lost 4 bases, and 6 bases had no gene match. The CDR3 runs to 16 residues. The CDR3 loop reads CASSQGAGANTGELFF. The CDR3 DNA is TGTGCCAGCAGCCAAGGGGCGGGAGCGAACACCGGGGAGCTGTTTTTT. Full variable domain (rest looked up from reference TRBV9 and TRBJ2-2): DSGVTQTPKHLITATGQRVTLRCSPRSGDLSVYWYQQSLDQGLQFLIQYYNGEERAKGNILERFSAQQFPDLHSELNLSSLELGDSALYFCASSQGAGANTGELFFGEGSRLTVL.

V usage is TRBV15 and J usage is TRBJ2-5; D call uncertain. The CDR3 is 14 amino acids. Trimming cost V 1 base and J 5 bases, with 11 bases left between them. Per the germline V gene, CDR1 is LNHNV and CDR2 is YYDKDF (reference sequence). As DNA, the CDR3 is TGTGCCACCAGCAGAGGCGGCTTTCTGGAGACCCAGTACTTC. This codes for CATSRGGFLETQYF. The variable domain in full, with the rest retrieved from reference TRBV15 and TRBJ2-5, is DAMVIQNPRYQVTQFGKPVTLSCSQTLNHNVMYWYQQKSSQAPKLLFHYYDKDFNNEADTPDNFQSRRPNTSFCFLDIRSPGLGDTAMYLCATSRGGFLETQYFGPGTRLLVL.

The genes are TRBV4-3 and TRBJ2-7, with TRBD1 matching 7 bases. CDR3 length: 15 amino acids. Germline V lookup: CDR1 LGHNA, CDR2 YSLEER. After removal of 1 base from V and 2 bases from J, the junction contained 5 bases not matched to a gene. The CDR3: CASSQGQGTAYEQYF. The CDR3 coding sequence is TGCGCCAGCAGCCAAGGACAGGGTACGGCCTACGAGCAGTACTTC.

The genes are TRBV5-4 and TRBJ1-2, with 7 bases fitting TRBD1. J was trimmed by 4 bases and V by 5 bases; bases with no gene match: 5. CDR3 length: 13 amino acids. The germline V gene encodes CDR1 SGHNT and CDR2 YYREEE (reference sequence). CDR3: CASREQGPYGYTF. The DNA for the CDR3 is TGTGCCAGCAGAGAACAGGGGCCCTATGGCTACACCTTC.